The 12 T cell receptor beta chains reported below all come from one sample, sequenced in a study of T cell clones after liver transplantation. TCRdb's copy holds only in-frame clones and misses some; the assay was immunoSEQ multiplex PCR. Here the sample spans just under 60,000 clones, approximately 70% being singletons. The material was CD4+ T cells from blood, obtained at the approximately 16-month timepoint. Receptors originate from a human patient who received a liver transplant. Some of the T cells may derive from the graft donor.

V and J are TRBV6-5 and TRBJ2-1; D may match TRBD1 or TRBD2 (5 bases each). CDR3 size: 16 residues. With 8 bases removed from V and 0 bases from J, the gap between germline ends came to 17 bases. Germline loops: CDR1 MNHEY, CDR2 SVGAGI. CDR3: CASRSPGTGSYNEQFF. In nucleotides, the CDR3 is TGTGCCAGCCGTTCTCCCGGGACGGGCTCCTACAATGAGCAGTTCTTC.

The chain has TRBV30 and TRBJ2-5, with 7 bases that match TRBD1. Germline assignment: CDR1 GTSNPN and CDR2 SVGIG (reference sequence). Germline trimming cut 0 bases from V and 5 bases from J; bases unmatched to any gene: 6. This CDR3 comprises 14 residues. CDR3 in amino acids: CAWSVHGTAETQYF. CDR3 coding DNA: TGTGCCTGGAGTGTGCATGGGACAGCGGAGACCCAGTACTTC.

This clone was seen a handful of times. This chain uses TRBV6-5 with TRBJ2-2; 12 bases line up with TRBD1. V shed 6 bases and J 5 bases; nucleotides not matched to a gene: 4. The CDR3 covers 15 residues. The V gene's germline CDR1 is MNHEY and CDR2 SVGAGI. CDR3 bases: TGTGCCAGCAGAAGGGGACAGGGGGCAACCGGGGAGCTGTTTTTT. Amino acid sequence: CASRRGQGATGELFF.

On this clone: Other DNA sequences in this specimen translate into the identical CDR3. The chain links TRBV11-2 to TRBJ2-2, with D possibly being TRBD1 or TRBD2 (6 bases each). CDR1 is SGHAT, CDR2 FQNNGV, per germline. The CDR3 has 15 residues. V lost 0 bases, J lost 4 bases, and 9 bases lay in between. CDR3 coding DNA: TGTGCCAGCAGCTTAGATCGGGGGCGCACCGGGGAGCTGTTTTTT. It specifies CASSLDRGRTGELFF.

Only one count was recorded for this clone. The chain couples TRBV5-8 to TRBJ2-7, with 8 nucleotides matching TRBD2. The germline gives CDR1 SGHTS, CDR2 YDEGEE. V lost 4 bases, J lost 2 bases, and 5 bases stayed unmatched. This CDR3 comprises 14 residues. CDR3 amino acids: CASSSGLAAYEQYV. CDR3 sequence (DNA): TGTGCCAGCAGCAGTGGACTAGCAGCCTACGAGCAGTACGTC.

The chain couples TRBV7-2 to TRBJ1-6; weak D call: TRBD1 (5 bases). The CDR3 loop spans 16 amino acids. Per germline, CDR1 SGHTA and CDR2 FQGNSA. Trimming took off 1 base at V and 3 bases at J, with 10 bases between the two ends. CDR3 nucleotide sequence: TGTGCCAGCAGCTTAGGTGGGGGTTTCTATAATTCACCCCTCCACTTT. Encoded protein: CASSLGGGFYNSPLHF.

This clone was recorded a few times. The chain uses TRBV28 and TRBJ2-5, with a tentative D call TRBD1 (6 bases). Between the trimmed V and J ends, which lost 3 bases and 5 bases, there was a span of 13 bases. Germline V gene sequence: CDR1 MDHEN, CDR2 SYDVKM. There are 14 residues in the CDR3. This CDR3 is CASSFTGIVETQYF. CDR3 in DNA: TGTGCCAGCAGTTTCACAGGGATAGTGGAGACCCAGTACTTC.

This clone was seen a handful of times. The rearrangement uses TRBV28 and TRBJ1-2; D may be TRBD1 (6 bases). The V gene's germline CDR1 is MDHEN and CDR2 SYDVKM. Trimming stripped 5 bases from V and 4 bases from J, with 14 bases between. The CDR3 covers 14 residues. The CDR3 DNA reads as TGTGCCAGCAGTAACGCGGGGGCCCGCTATGGCTACACCTTC. It translates to CASSNAGARYGYTF.

The chain is built from TRBV28 and TRBJ1-1; the D gene is possibly TRBD1 (6 bases). Germline-derived CDR1 and CDR2 are MDHEN and SYDVKM. The CDR3 has 15 residues. Trimming shortened V by 5 bases and J by 4 bases, and 17 bases separated the two germline ends. CDR3 amino acids: CASSLLDSLTTEAFF. CDR3 bases: TGTGCCAGCAGTCTACTGGACAGCTTAACCACTGAAGCTTTCTTT.

This sequence joins TRBV14 and TRBJ2-5; TRBD1 aligns across 7 bases. The J call may be wrong; the DNA end is better matched by TRBJ2-7. Germline V gene lookup returns CDR1 SGHDN and CDR2 FVKESK. The CDR3 is made up of 15 amino acids. CDR3 DNA sequence: TGTGCCAGCAGCCCGCTCCAGGGGGAGACCTACGAGCAGTACTTC. Translation gives CASSPLQGETYEQYF.

The rearrangement joins TRBV7-9 to TRBJ2-3, with D tentatively TRBD1 or TRBD2 (6 bases each). The CDR3 has 16 residues. V dropped 5 bases and J dropped 6 bases, with 21 bases sitting between them. CDR1 and CDR2 (germline): SEHNR, FQNEAQ (reference sequence). The CDR3 DNA is TGTGCCAGCAGCACCGTAAGTCCGGGGGCAGCTGATACGCAGTATTTT. The encoded protein is CASSTVSPGAADTQYF.

This clone is a singleton in its sample. The junction and the germline gene differ at one end; a read error may be behind it. The V and J genes are TRBV11-2 and TRBJ1-2; a possible D gene is TRBD1 (6 bases). The CDR3 has 13 residues. Germline V lookup: CDR1 SGHAT, CDR2 FQNNGV. Here the CDR3 DNA reads TGTGCCAGCAGCTTAGCCCTCTATCAGGACAGCTCCTTC. It codes for CASSLALYQDSSF.